This passage covers 29 T cell receptor beta chains from one sample sequenced in a study of neurological immune-mediated disorders. TCRdb redid the calling of the 5' RACE reads with MiXCR, one entry per CDR3 protein. The table records under 60,000 distinct CDR3 sequences, about 23% of them present only once. What was sequenced was PBMCs. All receptors derive from a woman in her sixties or seventies in good health.

This clonotype was counted many times. V usage is TRBV5-1 and J usage is TRBJ1-3; no clear D. In germline, CDR1 is SGHRS, CDR2 YFSETQ. This CDR3 is 15 amino acids long. V lost 0 bases and J 2 bases, leaving 9 bases between the germline ends. The CDR3 spells CASSLGVGAGNTIYF. In DNA, the CDR3 is TGCGCCAGCAGCTTGGGCGTTGGGGCTGGAAACACCATATATTTT. Drawing the rest from reference TRBV5-1 and TRBJ1-3, the complete variable domain is KAGVTQTPRYLIKTRGQQVTLSCSPISGHRSVSWYQQTPGQGLQFLFEYFSETQRNKGNFPGRFSGRQFSNSRSEMNVSTLELGDSALYLCASSLGVGAGNTIYFGEGSWLTVV.

The genes are TRBV6-1 and TRBJ2-7, with D hard to call. V dropped 6 bases and J dropped 3 bases, with 6 bases sitting between them. CDR3 length: 11 residues. Germline V gives CDR1 MNHNS, CDR2 SASEGT. This CDR3 is CASRMRYEQYF. The CDR3 DNA sequence: TGTGCCAGCAGGATGCGCTACGAGCAGTACTTC.

The table lists this clonotype with many counts. V usage is TRBV3-1 and J usage is TRBJ2-3, with D uncertain. Germline V gives CDR1 LGHDT, CDR2 YNNKEL (reference sequence). Trimming removed 3 bases at V and 0 bases at J, with 10 bases between. This CDR3 has 15 amino acids. As DNA, the CDR3 is TGTGCCAGCAGCCAGGCAATATCTAGCACAGATACGCAGTATTTT. Its protein is CASSQAISSTDTQYF.

This clonotype appeared many times. This chain links TRBV7-2 with TRBJ1-2, with 7 bases matching TRBD1. V lost 5 bases to trimming and J lost 4 bases; unmatched junction nucleotides: 4. CDR1 SGHTA and CDR2 FQGNSA come from the germline V gene. The CDR3 totals 13 residues. The CDR3 bases are TGTGCCAGCAGCGCCGACAGGGTCTATGGCTACACCTTC. It yields the protein CASSADRVYGYTF.

The gene calls are TRBV29-1 and TRBJ2-1; D ambiguous. Trimming stripped 7 bases from V and 2 bases from J, with 12 bases between. CDR1 is SQVTM, CDR2 ANQGSEA, per germline. The CDR3 totals 13 residues. CDR3 protein: CSGRKLAYNEQFF. The CDR3 nucleotides are TGCAGCGGACGGAAGCTCGCCTACAATGAGCAGTTCTTC.

In its sample, this clonotype was seen many times. The chain joins TRBV6-5 to TRBJ2-1; D possibly corresponds to TRBD2 (6 bases). Germline values: CDR1 MNHEY, CDR2 SVGAGI. The CDR3 runs 13 residues. V was clipped by 6 bases and J by 4 bases, with 10 bases between them. The CDR3 DNA follows: TGTGCCAGCAGCCGGGACTCGTACAATGAGCAGTTCTTC. This gives the protein CASSRDSYNEQFF.

This chain connects TRBV2 to TRBJ1-5, with D maybe TRBD1 (5 bases). Germline V gives CDR1 SNHLY, CDR2 FYNNEI. This CDR3 is built from 17 residues. Between the trimmed V and J ends, which lost 1 base and 1 base, there was a span of 14 bases. For the CDR3, the DNA is TGTGCCAGCAGTGAAGTGGGGGGTCCAAAGAGCAATCAGCCCCAGCATTTT. Translated: CASSEVGGPKSNQPQHF.

This clonotype has a count of ten or more. This chain links TRBV7-2 with TRBJ1-5, with TRBD1 as a possible D gene (5 bases). CDR1 and CDR2 (germline): SGHTA, FQGNSA. The V gene lost 0 bases and the J gene lost 5 bases, with 8 bases spanning the gap. The CDR3 runs to 14 residues. The CDR3 coding sequence is TGTGCCAGCAGCTTAGCAGGGGCTCATCAGCCCCAGCATTTT. It is translated as CASSLAGAHQPQHF.

This clonotype was seen at least ten times. This chain uses TRBV20-1 with TRBJ1-3; perhaps TRBD1 as D (6 bases). Germline CDR1 DFQATT, CDR2 SNEGSKA (reference sequence). The CDR3 spans 13 residues. The V end lost 4 bases, the J end lost 2 bases, and 9 bases lay between the germline ends. CDR3: CSAKSGAGNTIYF. The CDR3, as DNA: TGCAGTGCTAAGTCAGGGGCTGGAAACACCATATATTTT.

About this clonotype itself: A much larger clone differs from this one at a single base, so this may be a read error. The chain combines TRBV7-9 with TRBJ2-3; D is unresolved. The CDR3 has 12 amino acids. Germline V gives CDR1 SEHNR, CDR2 FQNEAQ (reference sequence). As DNA, the CDR3 is TGTGCCAGCAGTGTGGATACAGATACGCGGTATTTT. As protein: CASSVDTDTRYF. Using reference TRBV7-9 and TRBJ2-3 for the parts outside the CDR3, the full variable domain is DTGVSQNPRHKITKRGQNVTFRCDPISEHNRLYWYRQTLGQGPEFLTYFQNEAQLEKSRLLSDRFSAERPKGSFSTLEIQRTEQGDSAMYLCASSVDTDTRYFGPGTRLTVL.

This clonotype has ten or more counts. This chain joins TRBV2 and TRBJ2-5; D unclear. Trimming cost V 6 bases and J 0 bases, with 11 bases left between them. The CDR3 sequence is 14 residues long. The V gene's germline CDR1 is SNHLY and CDR2 FYNNEI. The chain's CDR3 is CASRGSRNQETQYF. The CDR3, as DNA: TGTGCCAGCAGGGGCAGCAGAAACCAAGAGACCCAGTACTTC.

This clonotype was seen a few times. The chain couples TRBV27 to TRBJ2-7; 7 nucleotides line up with TRBD2. CDR1 is MNHEY and CDR2 is SMNVEV in the germline V gene (reference sequence). The CDR3 consists of 15 residues. With V trimmed by 0 bases and J by 1 base, 3 bases remained unmatched. CDR3 residues: CASSLSWGGSYEQYF. Here the CDR3 DNA reads TGTGCCAGCAGTTTATCGTGGGGGGGGTCCTACGAGCAGTACTTC.

The genes are TRBV5-1 and TRBJ2-1, with 8 bases identical to TRBD1. This CDR3 comprises 15 residues. The junction had 6 bases not matched to a gene; V was cut back by 4 bases and J by 3 bases. Germline V lookup: CDR1 SGHRS, CDR2 YFSETQ. As DNA, the CDR3 is TGCGCCAGCAGCCACAGGACAGGGAGCTACAATGAGCAGTTCTTC. Protein sequence: CASSHRTGSYNEQFF.

This clonotype has more than one count but fewer than ten. The chain recombines TRBV20-1 with TRBJ1-2; 7 bases fit TRBD1. This CDR3 spans 13 amino acids. Germline V lookup: CDR1 DFQATT, CDR2 SNEGSKA (reference sequence). V was pared by 6 bases and J by 2 bases, with 6 bases of the junction left unmatched. CDR3 nucleotides: TGCAGTGCCAAGACAGGGTACAACTATGGCTACACCTTC. It yields the protein CSAKTGYNYGYTF.

By share, this clonotype ranks as medium-sized. The chain is built from TRBV7-2 and TRBJ2-5; D perhaps matches TRBD2 (5 bases). Per germline, CDR1 SGHTA and CDR2 FQGNSA. This CDR3 comprises 13 residues. Trimming took off 2 bases at V and 2 bases at J, with 6 bases between the two ends. CDR3 nucleotide sequence: TGTGCCAGCAGCTTACGACTACAAGAGACCCAGTACTTC. Translated: CASSLRLQETQYF.

This clonotype was detected ten times or more. The chain links TRBV27 to TRBJ2-3, with 8 bases that match TRBD1. V lost 3 bases to trimming and J lost 6 bases; unmatched junction nucleotides: 8. From germline, CDR1 is MNHEY and CDR2 SMNVEV (reference sequence). The CDR3 consists of 15 residues. DNA of the CDR3: TGTGCCAGCAGTTTGGAGGGACAGGCACCCGATACGCAGTATTTT. Its protein is CASSLEGQAPDTQYF.

This clonotype was counted at least ten times. The chain carries TRBV5-1 and TRBJ2-5; 9 positions match TRBD2. Per the germline V gene, CDR1 is SGHRS and CDR2 is YFSETQ. The length of the CDR3 is 15 residues. Trimming at V came to 3 bases and at J to 5 bases, leaving 8 bases not matched to a gene. CDR3 nucleotides: TGCGCCAGCAGCTCGGGACTAGCTGAGGGGGAGACCCAGTACTTC. Translated: CASSSGLAEGETQYF.

As regards this clonotype: The germline gene is not matched at one end of the junction; a read error may be the cause. This chain uses TRBV12-3 or TRBV12-4 with TRBJ2-1, with 7 positions matching TRBD1. The CDR3 covers 16 residues. CDR3 DNA sequence: TGTGCAAGCACCCCTTCAGGGGGAAGAGCCCACAATGAGAAGTTCTTC. Amino acid sequence: CASTPSGGRAHNEKFF.

This clonotype was detected ten times or more. One end of the junction varies from germline; a read error may be responsible. The rearrangement uses TRBV7-2 and TRBJ2-2, with D maybe TRBD2 (6 bases). Germline-derived CDR1 and CDR2 are SGHTA and FQGNSA. The CDR3 spans 14 residues. CDR3 bases: TGTGCCAGCAGTTTAGGAGGGAGCACCGGGGAGCTGTTTTTT. Translation gives CASSLGGSTGELFF. Combining the CDR3 with reference TRBV7-2 and TRBJ2-2 gives the whole variable domain GAGVSQSPSNKVTEKGKDVELRCDPISGHTALYWYRQSLGQGLEFLIYFQGNSAPDKSGLPSDRFSAERTGGSVSTLTIQRTQQEDSAVYLCASSLGGSTGELFFGEGSRLTVL.

At least ten counts were recorded for this clonotype. The chain has TRBV10-3 and TRBJ1-6; D might be TRBD1 (5 bases). CDR1 is ENHRY, CDR2 SYGVKD, per germline. Trimming took off 9 bases at V and 4 bases at J, with 13 bases between the two ends. The CDR3 contains 14 residues. CDR3 region: CAIRDREYNSPLHF. In nucleotides, the CDR3 is TGTGCCATAAGGGACCGAGAATATAATTCACCCCTCCACTTT.

This clonotype was picked up one time. The V call is TRBV20-1, the J call TRBJ1-2; D remains unclear. The V gene lost 1 base and the J gene lost 6 bases, with 12 bases spanning the gap. Germline assignment: CDR1 DFQATT and CDR2 SNEGSKA (reference sequence). The CDR3 has 13 amino acids. The CDR3, as DNA: TGCAGTGCTAGAGGGACCTACGGGGATGGCTACACCTTC. It specifies CSARGTYGDGYTF.

Ten or more counts support this clonotype. The chain combines TRBV12-3 or TRBV12-4 with TRBJ2-7; D is ambiguous. CDR3 length: 15 residues. Trimming removed 2 bases at V and 2 bases at J, with 13 bases between. CDR3 sequence (DNA): TGTGCCAGCAGTTTAAGTCCCACAACCACCTACGAGCAGTACTTC. It is translated as CASSLSPTTTYEQYF.

This clonotype was observed at least ten times. The chain joins TRBV18 to TRBJ2-7; D is unclear. Germline assignment: CDR1 KGHSH and CDR2 LQKENI. The CDR3 is 14 residues long. The V and J ends lost 3 bases and 2 bases respectively, with 11 bases between them. The CDR3 spells CASSPSDPTYEQYF. CDR3 nucleotides: TGTGCCAGCTCACCGTCCGACCCCACCTACGAGCAGTACTTC.

This clonotype occurred many times. This chain links TRBV10-2 with TRBJ2-3; possibly TRBD1 for D (5 bases). Trimming took 5 bases from V and 9 from J, leaving 15 bases between them. The CDR3 has 13 residues. The germline V gene has CDR1 WSHSY and CDR2 SAAADI. DNA for the CDR3: TGCGCCAGCAGTCTAAGCACTGGACACACGCAGTATTTT. This sequence encodes CASSLSTGHTQYF.

At least ten counts were recorded for this clonotype. This chain connects TRBV5-1 to TRBJ1-1; D remains unclear. The CDR3 contains 16 residues. Trimming pared 0 bases from V and 2 bases from J, leaving 14 bases between. CDR1 and CDR2 (germline): SGHRS, YFSETQ. This chain's CDR3 is CASSLASGQYNTEAFF. CDR3 in DNA: TGCGCCAGCAGCTTGGCCAGCGGCCAATACAACACTGAAGCTTTCTTT.

This clonotype was counted many times. The J gene is TRBJ2-7, the V gene TRBV21-1; the table's TRBD1 call for D was not verified on the DNA. TRBV21-1 is noted as a pseudogene. This CDR3 comprises 18 residues. For the CDR3, the DNA is TGTGCCAGCAGCAAAGGGCCCACCCGGGACAGTTGCTTCTACGAGCAGTACTTC. Protein product: CASSKGPTRDSCFYEQYF.

There are many counts of this clonotype. This chain uses TRBV11-2 with TRBJ2-2; 9 positions match TRBD1. Trimming at V came to 7 bases and at J to 8 bases, leaving 8 bases not matched to a gene. Germline V gene data show CDR1 as SGHAT and CDR2 as FQNNGV. The length of the CDR3 is 14 residues. CDR3 protein: CASIRTGVGGELFF. CDR3 nucleotides: TGTGCCAGCATCCGGACAGGGGTAGGAGGGGAGCTGTTTTTT.

This clonotype was seen ten or more times. The chain couples TRBV3-1 to TRBJ1-1; D remains ambiguous. The CDR3 loop spans 14 amino acids. Trimming left V 2 bases short and J 3 bases short, with 10 bases between. Looked up from germline, CDR1 is LGHDT and CDR2 is YNNKEL (reference sequence). In DNA, the CDR3 is TGTGCCAGCAGCCAACCCCAAAGTCACACTGAAGCTTTCTTT. Its translation: CASSQPQSHTEAFF.

V usage is TRBV5-1 and J usage is TRBJ2-1; 8 bases fit TRBD1. CDR1 and CDR2 from the germline V gene are SGHRS and YFSETQ. This CDR3 contains 15 residues. V dropped 2 bases and J dropped 0; count of bases not matched to a gene: 1. CDR3 DNA: TGCGCCAGCAGCTTCGACAGGGGCTCCTACAATGAGCAGTTCTTC. Translation gives CASSFDRGSYNEQFF.